The rows below give T cell receptor beta chains drawn from one sample of a study of T cells in Graves' hyperthyroidism and ophthalmopathy. TCRdb re-analysed the multiplex PCR reads in MiXCR, keeping a single row per CDR3 protein. The table shows a few hundred thousand distinct CDR3 sequences, with roughly 20% occurring only once. Sequencing was done on a sample of blood. These receptor sequences come from a man aged 18-30 years with Graves' hyperthyroidism. Both conserved end residues are part of each CDR3. Fields, in order: J gene, D gene, clone size, V gene, CDR3 protein, CDR3 DNA. The D gene is left open where the match is weak. Only part of the rows carry a size: once, few, many, or a class if the clone is expanded.

j_gene: TRBJ2-7
d_gene: TRBD1
abundance: many
v_gene: TRBV29-1
CDR3aa: CSVWTGDGEQYF
CDR3nt: TGCAGCGTGTGGACAGGGGATGGAGAGCAGTACTTC

j_gene: TRBJ2-7
d_gene: .
abundance: .
v_gene: TRBV28
CDR3aa: CATWGTTYEQYF
CDR3nt: TGTGCCACCTGGGGGACCACCTACGAGCAGTACTTC

j_gene: TRBJ2-5
d_gene: TRBD1
abundance: few
v_gene: TRBV4-2
CDR3aa: CASSQFPGQETQETQYF
CDR3nt: TGTGCCAGCAGCCAATTCCCGGGACAGGAGACCCAAGAGACCCAGTACTTC

j_gene: TRBJ1-3
d_gene: .
abundance: many
v_gene: TRBV6-5
CDR3aa: CASSYTGGGNTIYF
CDR3nt: TGTGCCAGCAGTTACACGGGAGGTGGAAACACCATATATTTT

j_gene: TRBJ2-7
d_gene: TRBD1
abundance: .
v_gene: TRBV6-1
CDR3aa: CASVSGTGYEQYF
CDR3nt: TGTGCCAGCGTCTCCGGGACAGGCTACGAGCAGTACTTC

j_gene: TRBJ1-2
d_gene: TRBD1
abundance: many
v_gene: TRBV27
CDR3aa: CASSLSSSGTGRAGYTF
CDR3nt: TGTGCCAGCAGTTTGTCTTCCTCCGGGACAGGGCGGGCGGGCTACACCTTC

j_gene: TRBJ2-5
d_gene: TRBD2
abundance: many
v_gene: TRBV6-2/TRBV6-3
CDR3aa: CASSYLAGGLETQYF
CDR3nt: TGTGCCAGCAGTTACTTAGCGGGGGGCCTGGAGACCCAGTACTTC

j_gene: TRBJ1-1
d_gene: .
abundance: .
v_gene: TRBV12-3/TRBV12-4
CDR3aa: CASSFRAAAEAFF
CDR3nt: TGTGCCAGCAGTTTCCGGGCTGCGGCTGAAGCTTTCTTT

j_gene: TRBJ1-2
d_gene: TRBD1
abundance: many
v_gene: TRBV20-1
CDR3aa: CSARDRGWGGYTF
CDR3nt: TGCAGTGCTAGGGACAGGGGATGGGGTGGCTACACCTTC

j_gene: TRBJ2-4
d_gene: .
abundance: many
v_gene: TRBV28
CDR3aa: CASSLGEAKNIQYF
CDR3nt: TGTGCCAGCAGTCTCGGGGAGGCCAAAAACATTCAGTACTTC

j_gene: TRBJ2-5
d_gene: .
abundance: many
v_gene: TRBV6-2/TRBV6-3
CDR3aa: CASGRGPGGETQYF
CDR3nt: TGTGCCAGCGGGCGGGGCCCCGGGGGAGAGACCCAGTACTTC

j_gene: TRBJ2-7
d_gene: TRBD1
abundance: .
v_gene: TRBV20-1
CDR3aa: CSAFDRARNPYEQYF
CDR3nt: TGCAGTGCTTTTGACAGGGCCCGGAACCCCTACGAGCAGTACTTC

j_gene: TRBJ1-3
d_gene: .
abundance: .
v_gene: TRBV12-3/TRBV12-4
CDR3aa: CASTPGRPSVYF
CDR3nt: TGTGCCAGCACCCCGGGGAGGCCCTCCGTATATTTT

j_gene: TRBJ1-2
d_gene: TRBD1
abundance: few
v_gene: TRBV5-1
CDR3aa: CASSPLQGREGYTF
CDR3nt: TGCGCCAGCAGCCCGTTACAGGGGAGAGAGGGCTACACCTTC

j_gene: TRBJ2-6
d_gene: .
abundance: .
v_gene: TRBV29-1
CDR3aa: CSVATVSGANVLTF
CDR3nt: TGCAGCGTTGCTACAGTCTCTGGGGCCAACGTCCTGACTTTC

j_gene: TRBJ1-1
d_gene: .
abundance: many
v_gene: TRBV7-6
CDR3aa: CASSFSITGPTEAFF
CDR3nt: TGTGCCAGCAGCTTTTCTATTACAGGGCCCACTGAAGCTTTCTTT

j_gene: TRBJ2-5
d_gene: .
abundance: many
v_gene: TRBV2
CDR3aa: CATKTVQETQYF
CDR3nt: TGTGCCACTAAGACAGTCCAAGAGACCCAGTACTTC

j_gene: TRBJ1-1
d_gene: .
abundance: many
v_gene: TRBV5-1
CDR3aa: CASSPDGRARGAEAFF
CDR3nt: TGCGCCAGCAGCCCGGACGGACGGGCCCGAGGTGCTGAAGCTTTCTTT

j_gene: TRBJ2-7
d_gene: TRBD2
abundance: .
v_gene: TRBV28
CDR3aa: CASSPGGADEQYF
CDR3nt: TGTGCCAGCAGCCCCGGGGGGGCCGACGAGCAGTACTTC

j_gene: TRBJ2-7
d_gene: TRBD1
abundance: .
v_gene: TRBV9
CDR3aa: CASSVGPSTGTGLSYEQYF
CDR3nt: TGTGCCAGCAGCGTTGGCCCCTCGACCGGGACAGGGCTCTCCTACGAGCAGTACTTC

j_gene: TRBJ2-5
d_gene: TRBD1
abundance: few
v_gene: TRBV9
CDR3aa: CASSVDIGQGYPETQYF
CDR3nt: TGTGCCAGCAGCGTAGACATAGGACAGGGCTATCCAGAGACCCAGTACTTC

j_gene: TRBJ1-1
d_gene: .
abundance: .
v_gene: TRBV6-2/TRBV6-3
CDR3aa: CASRDPSNTEAFF
CDR3nt: TGTGCCAGCAGGGACCCATCGAACACTGAAGCTTTCTTT

j_gene: TRBJ1-1
d_gene: .
abundance: many
v_gene: TRBV15
CDR3aa: CATSRNQNTEAFF
CDR3nt: TGTGCCACCAGCAGAAATCAGAACACTGAAGCTTTCTTT

j_gene: TRBJ1-1
d_gene: .
abundance: .
v_gene: TRBV27
CDR3aa: CASSPLQYLRDTEAFF
CDR3nt: TGTGCCAGCAGTCCACTACAGTACCTTAGGGACACTGAAGCTTTCTTT

j_gene: TRBJ1-2
d_gene: TRBD1
abundance: few
v_gene: TRBV6-2/TRBV6-3
CDR3aa: CASSRTGGFYGYTF
CDR3nt: TGTGCCAGCAGTCGGACAGGGGGTTTCTATGGCTACACCTTC

j_gene: TRBJ2-7
d_gene: .
abundance: .
v_gene: TRBV11-2
CDR3aa: CASSAPDYEQYF
CDR3nt: TGTGCCAGCAGCGCACCGGATTACGAGCAGTACTTC

j_gene: TRBJ2-6
d_gene: .
abundance: many
v_gene: TRBV6-1
CDR3aa: CASRKGGGANVLTF
CDR3nt: TGTGCCAGCAGAAAAGGGGGAGGGGCCAACGTCCTGACTTTC

j_gene: TRBJ1-2
d_gene: .
abundance: many
v_gene: TRBV6-5
CDR3aa: CASSYKRAYGYTF
CDR3nt: TGTGCCAGCAGTTACAAGAGAGCCTATGGCTACACCTTC

j_gene: TRBJ1-2
d_gene: .
abundance: once
v_gene: TRBV7-2
CDR3aa: CASSLVLNGVYGYTF
CDR3nt: TGTGCCAGCAGCTTAGTCTTAAACGGTGTCTATGGCTACACCTTC

j_gene: TRBJ1-3
d_gene: .
abundance: many
v_gene: TRBV27
CDR3aa: CASSLRGSGNTIYF
CDR3nt: TGTGCCAGCAGTTTGAGGGGCTCTGGAAACACCATATATTTT

j_gene: TRBJ2-7
d_gene: .
abundance: .
v_gene: TRBV28
CDR3aa: CASSLTEGHEQYF
CDR3nt: TGTGCCAGCAGTTTAACAGAGGGCCACGAGCAGTACTTC

j_gene: TRBJ2-7
d_gene: .
abundance: many
v_gene: TRBV12-3/TRBV12-4
CDR3aa: CAVQGPTYEQYF
CDR3nt: TGTGCCGTTCAGGGACCTACCTACGAGCAGTACTTC

j_gene: TRBJ2-7
d_gene: TRBD2
abundance: many
v_gene: TRBV20-1
CDR3aa: CSARRGRGLSYEQYF
CDR3nt: TGCAGTGCTAGACGAGGGCGGGGGTTATCCTACGAGCAGTACTTC

j_gene: TRBJ2-7
d_gene: TRBD2
abundance: few
v_gene: TRBV3-1
CDR3aa: CASSRRRQAGALSSYEQYF
CDR3nt: TGTGCCAGCAGCCGAAGACGGCAAGCGGGGGCCCTAAGCTCCTACGAGCAGTACTTC

j_gene: TRBJ2-4
d_gene: .
abundance: once
v_gene: TRBV12-3/TRBV12-4
CDR3aa: CASKTGILAKNIQYF
CDR3nt: TGTGCCAGCAAAACAGGGATACTAGCCAAAAACATTCAGTACTTC

j_gene: TRBJ1-1
d_gene: .
abundance: .
v_gene: TRBV5-1
CDR3aa: CASGTGHASTGAFF
CDR3nt: TGCGCCAGCGGAACGGGACACGCCAGCACTGGAGCTTTCTTT

j_gene: TRBJ2-7
d_gene: .
abundance: many
v_gene: TRBV10-3
CDR3aa: CAISRPSVGVYEQYF
CDR3nt: TGTGCCATCTCACGCCCGTCTGTAGGGGTCTACGAGCAGTACTTC

j_gene: TRBJ2-5
d_gene: TRBD1
abundance: .
v_gene: TRBV11-2
CDR3aa: CASSFGQGLAGRETQYF
CDR3nt: TGTGCCAGCAGCTTTGGACAGGGTTTAGCAGGTCGAGAGACCCAGTACTTC

j_gene: TRBJ1-5
d_gene: .
abundance: many
v_gene: TRBV19
CDR3aa: CASSIAAGNQPQHF
CDR3nt: TGTGCCAGTAGTATAGCGGCGGGGAATCAGCCCCAGCATTTT

j_gene: TRBJ1-1
d_gene: TRBD1
abundance: many
v_gene: TRBV20-1
CDR3aa: CSATTGRKAFF
CDR3nt: TGCAGTGCTACGACAGGGAGGAAAGCTTTCTTT

j_gene: TRBJ2-6
d_gene: .
abundance: many
v_gene: TRBV24-1
CDR3aa: CATSESGSGANVLTF
CDR3nt: TGTGCCACCAGCGAATCAGGATCTGGGGCCAACGTCCTGACTTTC

j_gene: TRBJ2-2
d_gene: .
abundance: .
v_gene: TRBV7-2
CDR3aa: CASSLRQSNTGELLF
CDR3nt: TGTGCCAGCAGCCTCCGACAATCGAACACCGGGGAGCTGTTGTTT

j_gene: TRBJ2-5
d_gene: .
abundance: many
v_gene: TRBV20-1
CDR3aa: CSARRAGEYQETQYF
CDR3nt: TGCAGTGCTAGACGGGCAGGGGAGTACCAAGAGACCCAGTACTTC

j_gene: TRBJ1-2
d_gene: TRBD1
abundance: many
v_gene: TRBV6-1
CDR3aa: CASSMTGSSGYTF
CDR3nt: TGTGCCAGCAGTATGACAGGGAGTAGTGGCTACACCTTC

j_gene: TRBJ2-7
d_gene: .
abundance: many
v_gene: TRBV9
CDR3aa: CASSMSSYEQYF
CDR3nt: TGTGCCAGCAGCATGAGCTCCTACGAGCAGTACTTC

j_gene: TRBJ1-1
d_gene: TRBD1
abundance: .
v_gene: TRBV6-5
CDR3aa: CASSYRTGGDEAFF
CDR3nt: TGTGCCAGCAGTTACAGAACAGGGGGCGATGAAGCTTTCTTT

j_gene: TRBJ1-2
d_gene: .
abundance: many
v_gene: TRBV11-2
CDR3aa: CASSSPTGYGYTF
CDR3nt: TGTGCCAGCAGCTCCCCAACGGGCTATGGCTACACCTTC

j_gene: TRBJ1-1
d_gene: TRBD1
abundance: many
v_gene: TRBV19
CDR3aa: CAVRTGGANTEAFF
CDR3nt: TGTGCCGTCCGGACAGGGGGCGCGAACACTGAAGCTTTCTTT

j_gene: TRBJ2-5
d_gene: .
abundance: few
v_gene: TRBV28
CDR3aa: CASSVVFETKYF
CDR3nt: TGTGCCAGCAGTGTAGTCTTCGAGACCAAGTACTTC

j_gene: TRBJ2-4
d_gene: .
abundance: many
v_gene: TRBV15
CDR3aa: CATSSLYSTGGPRETKNIQYF
CDR3nt: TGTGCCACCAGCAGCCTCTATTCGACGGGCGGGCCCAGGGAAACCAAAAACATTCAGTACTTC

j_gene: TRBJ1-1
d_gene: .
abundance: many
v_gene: TRBV30
CDR3aa: CACDRAEAFF
CDR3nt: TGTGCCTGCGATCGCGCTGAAGCTTTCTTT